This TCR beta chain was captured in a study of blood T cell repertoires in COVID-19. This CDR3 has 14 residues. Germline CDR1 is LGHDT and CDR2 is YNNKEL (reference sequence). V gave up 1 base and J gave up 8 bases, with 14 bases separating them. Using immunoSEQ multiplex PCR, the repertoire was profiled, and TCRdb retains in-frame clones only, with some absent. The table includes 200,000 to 250,000 clones, 80% detected once. This chain connects TRBV3-1 (or the pseudogene TRBV3-2) to TRBJ1-2; D may be TRBD1 (6 bases). The sample was peripheral blood. This TCR came from a woman in her 70s with acute or convalescent COVID-19. The CDR3 sequence: CASSQGAGDWGYTF. The DNA of the CDR3 is TGTGCCAGCAGCCAAGGGGCAGGGGATTGGGGCTACACCTTC.